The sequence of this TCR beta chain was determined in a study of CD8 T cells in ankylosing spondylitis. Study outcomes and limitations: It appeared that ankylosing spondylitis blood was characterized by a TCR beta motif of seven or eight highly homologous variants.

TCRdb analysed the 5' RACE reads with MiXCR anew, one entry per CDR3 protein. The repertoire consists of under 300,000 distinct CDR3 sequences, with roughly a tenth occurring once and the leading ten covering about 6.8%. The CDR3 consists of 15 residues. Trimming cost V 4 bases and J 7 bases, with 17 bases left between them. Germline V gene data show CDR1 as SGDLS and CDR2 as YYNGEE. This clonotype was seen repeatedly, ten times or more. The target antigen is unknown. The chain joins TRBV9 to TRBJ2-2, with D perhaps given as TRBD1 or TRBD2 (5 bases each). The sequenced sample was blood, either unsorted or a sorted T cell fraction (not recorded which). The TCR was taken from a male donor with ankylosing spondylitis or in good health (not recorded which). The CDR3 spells CASSPPSLGVGELFF. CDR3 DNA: TGTGCCAGCAGCCCCCCGTCCTTGGGGGTCGGGGAGCTGTTTTTT.